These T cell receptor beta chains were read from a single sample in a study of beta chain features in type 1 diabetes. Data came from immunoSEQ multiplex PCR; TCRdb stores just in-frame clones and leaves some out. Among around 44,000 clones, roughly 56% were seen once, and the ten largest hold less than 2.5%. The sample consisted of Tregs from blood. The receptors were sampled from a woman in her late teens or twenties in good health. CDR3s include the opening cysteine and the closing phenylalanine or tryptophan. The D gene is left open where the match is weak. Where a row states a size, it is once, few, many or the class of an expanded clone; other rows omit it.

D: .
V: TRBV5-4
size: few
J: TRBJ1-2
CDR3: CASSLPGVNYGYTF
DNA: TGTGCCAGCAGCTTGCCCGGGGTGAACTATGGCTACACCTTC

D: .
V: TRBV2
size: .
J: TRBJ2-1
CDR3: CASSERRNEQFF
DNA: TGTGCCAGCAGTGAACGTAGAAATGAGCAGTTCTTC

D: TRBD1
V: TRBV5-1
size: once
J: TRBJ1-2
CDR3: CASSSGQGSYGYTF
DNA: TGCGCCAGCAGCTCGGGACAGGGCAGCTATGGCTACACCTTC

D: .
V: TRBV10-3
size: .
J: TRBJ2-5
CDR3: CAISPELRETQYF
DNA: TGTGCCATCAGTCCCGAGTTGCGGGAGACCCAGTACTTC

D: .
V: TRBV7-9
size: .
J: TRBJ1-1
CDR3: CASSLNGGATTEAFF
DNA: TGTGCCAGCAGTCTTAACGGGGGGGCGACCACTGAAGCTTTCTTT

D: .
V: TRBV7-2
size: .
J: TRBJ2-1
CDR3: CARASLSGDEQFF
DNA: TGTGCCAGAGCATCCCTTTCAGGGGATGAGCAGTTCTTC

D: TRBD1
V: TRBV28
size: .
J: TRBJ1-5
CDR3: CASRGQGISNQPQHF
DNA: TGTGCCAGCAGGGGACAGGGTATAAGCAATCAGCCCCAGCATTTT

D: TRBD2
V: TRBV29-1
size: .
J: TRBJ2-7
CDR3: CSVGDSGTSGSYEQYF
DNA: TGCAGCGTTGGGGACTCCGGGACTAGCGGTTCCTACGAGCAGTACTTC

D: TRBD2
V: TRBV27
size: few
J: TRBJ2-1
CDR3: CASSPIQGASGRRHEQFF
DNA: TGTGCCAGCAGCCCTATCCAGGGGGCTAGCGGGAGGAGGCATGAGCAGTTCTTC

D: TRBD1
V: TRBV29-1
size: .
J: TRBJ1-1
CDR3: CSVDTAGGLGTEAFF
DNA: TGCAGCGTTGATACGGCAGGGGGCCTGGGAACTGAAGCTTTCTTT

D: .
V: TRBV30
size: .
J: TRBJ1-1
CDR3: CAWRGTLYTEAFF
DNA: TGTGCCTGGAGAGGGACACTTTACACTGAAGCTTTCTTT

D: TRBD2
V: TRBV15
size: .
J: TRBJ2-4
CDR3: CATSRSGGLLAKNIQYF
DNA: TGTGCCACCAGCAGATCGGGAGGGCTCCTAGCCAAAAACATTCAGTACTTC

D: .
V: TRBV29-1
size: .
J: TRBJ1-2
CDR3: CSYNGYTF
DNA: TGCAGCTATAATGGCTACACCTTC

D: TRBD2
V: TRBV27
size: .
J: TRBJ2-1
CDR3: CASSFRTSGSKSEQFF
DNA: TGTGCCAGCAGTTTCCGGACTAGCGGGAGTAAAAGTGAGCAGTTCTTC

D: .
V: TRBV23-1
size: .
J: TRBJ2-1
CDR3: CASSHSKDRNVYNEQFF
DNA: TGCGCCAGCAGTCACTCGAAGGACAGAAACGTCTACAATGAGCAGTTCTTC

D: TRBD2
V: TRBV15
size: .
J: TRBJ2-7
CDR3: CATSRLRSGRDYEQYF
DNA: TGTGCCACCAGCAGACTACGTAGCGGGAGAGATTACGAGCAGTACTTC

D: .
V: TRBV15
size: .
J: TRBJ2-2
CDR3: CATSRESLTFAGELFF
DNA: TGTGCCACCAGCAGGGAAAGTTTGACTTTCGCCGGGGAGCTGTTTTTT

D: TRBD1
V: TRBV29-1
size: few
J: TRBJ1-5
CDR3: CSVWDRGNQPQHF
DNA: TGCAGCGTTTGGGACAGGGGGAATCAGCCCCAGCATTTT

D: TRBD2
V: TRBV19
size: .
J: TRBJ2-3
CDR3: CASTPSGRADTQYF
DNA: TGTGCCAGTACTCCTAGCGGGAGGGCAGATACGCAGTATTTT

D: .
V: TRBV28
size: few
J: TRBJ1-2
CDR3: CASSRSGRRSGGYTF
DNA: TGTGCCAGCAGCCGGAGCGGGAGGAGAAGTGGTGGCTACACCTTC

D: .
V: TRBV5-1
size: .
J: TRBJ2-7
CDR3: CASRLQQGSNYEQYF
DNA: TGCGCCAGCAGACTCCAACAGGGATCGAACTACGAGCAGTACTTC

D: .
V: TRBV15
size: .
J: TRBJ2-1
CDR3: CATSRVASRGNEQFF
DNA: TGTGCCACCAGCAGAGTTGCAAGCCGGGGGAATGAGCAGTTCTTC

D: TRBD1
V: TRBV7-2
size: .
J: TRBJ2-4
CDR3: CASSLRGRNIQYF
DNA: TGTGCCAGCAGCTTGAGGGGGCGAAACATTCAGTACTTC

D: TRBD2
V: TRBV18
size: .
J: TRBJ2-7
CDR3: CASSPTNKGTSGSYEQYF
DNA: TGTGCCAGCTCACCAACTAATAAAGGGACTAGCGGGAGTTACGAGCAGTACTTC

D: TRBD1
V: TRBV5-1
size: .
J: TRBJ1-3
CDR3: CASSAGQLAGNTIYF
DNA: TGCGCCAGCAGCGCGGGACAGCTAGCTGGAAACACCATATATTTT

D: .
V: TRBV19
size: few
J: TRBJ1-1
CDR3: CASSKSSRGRGSTEAFF
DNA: TGTGCCAGTAGTAAGTCCTCGCGGGGGCGGGGGAGCACTGAAGCTTTCTTT

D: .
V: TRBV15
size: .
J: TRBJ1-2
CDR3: CATSRSRVNYGYTF
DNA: TGTGCCACCAGCAGAAGCAGGGTCAACTATGGCTACACCTTC

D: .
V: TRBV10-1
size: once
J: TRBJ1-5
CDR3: CASSEGPSQPQHF
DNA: TGCGCCAGCAGTGAGGGTCCCAGTCAGCCCCAGCATTTT

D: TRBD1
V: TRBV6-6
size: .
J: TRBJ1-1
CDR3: CASSGTGDTEAFF
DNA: TGTGCCAGCAGTGGGACAGGGGACACTGAAGCTTTCTTT

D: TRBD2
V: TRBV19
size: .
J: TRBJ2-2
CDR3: CASSGAAYGGGSRPGELFF
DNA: TGTGCCAGTAGTGGGGCCGCCTACGGCGGCGGGAGTAGACCCGGGGAGCTGTTTTTT

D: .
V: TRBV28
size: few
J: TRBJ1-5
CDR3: CASSFGVLIYQGSHQPQHF
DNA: TGTGCCAGCAGTTTCGGAGTTCTGATTTATCAGGGGAGTCATCAGCCCCAGCATTTT

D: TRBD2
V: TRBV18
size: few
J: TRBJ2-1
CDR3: CASSVTSGANEQFF
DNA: TGTGCCAGCTCAGTGACTAGCGGAGCCAATGAGCAGTTCTTC

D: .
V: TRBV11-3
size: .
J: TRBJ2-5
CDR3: CASSLDGEETQYF
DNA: TGTGCCAGCAGCTTAGACGGTGAAGAGACCCAGTACTTC

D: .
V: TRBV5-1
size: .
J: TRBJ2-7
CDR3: CASSLDLNYEQYF
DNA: TGCGCCAGCAGCTTGGATCTTAATTACGAGCAGTACTTC

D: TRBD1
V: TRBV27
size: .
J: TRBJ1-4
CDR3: CASSPRTGRNEKLFF
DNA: TGTGCCAGCAGTCCGAGGACAGGGAGGAACGAAAAACTGTTTTTT

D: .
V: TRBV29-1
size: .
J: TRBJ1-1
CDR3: CSATLANTEAFF
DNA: TGCAGCGCAACATTAGCGAACACTGAAGCTTTCTTT

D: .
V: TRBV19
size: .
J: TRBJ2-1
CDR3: CASSIDSYNEQFF
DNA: TGTGCCAGTAGTATAGACAGTTACAATGAGCAGTTCTTC

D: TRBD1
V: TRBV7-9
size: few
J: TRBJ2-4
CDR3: CASSLWTGEVNIQYF
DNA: TGTGCCAGCAGCTTATGGACAGGGGAAGTCAACATTCAGTACTTC

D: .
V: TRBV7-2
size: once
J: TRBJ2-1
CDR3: CASTQQRGNNEQFF
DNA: TGTGCCAGCACCCAACAACGGGGTAACAATGAGCAGTTCTTC

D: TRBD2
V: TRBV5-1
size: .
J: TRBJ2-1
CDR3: CASSSGRPGLAGSYNEQFF
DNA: TGCGCCAGCAGCTCGGGACGTCCGGGACTAGCGGGATCATACAATGAGCAGTTCTTC

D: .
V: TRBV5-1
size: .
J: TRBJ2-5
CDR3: CASSLLAASQETQYF
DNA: TGCGCCAGCAGCTTGCTGGCGGCGAGTCAAGAGACCCAGTACTTC

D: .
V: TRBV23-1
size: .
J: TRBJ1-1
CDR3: CASSGAEAFF
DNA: TGCGCCAGCAGTGGGGCGGAGGCTTTCTTT

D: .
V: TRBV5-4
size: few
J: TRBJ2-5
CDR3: CASSTPGSQRGETQYF
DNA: TGTGCCAGCAGTACCCCAGGGTCCCAAAGGGGAGAGACCCAGTACTTC

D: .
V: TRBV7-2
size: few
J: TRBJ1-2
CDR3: CASSLWRVGYGYTF
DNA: TGTGCCAGCAGCCTCTGGAGAGTAGGATATGGCTACACCTTC

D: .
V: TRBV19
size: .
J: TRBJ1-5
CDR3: CASSDQGYSNQPQHF
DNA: TGTGCCAGTAGTGATCAGGGGTATAGCAATCAGCCCCAGCATTTT

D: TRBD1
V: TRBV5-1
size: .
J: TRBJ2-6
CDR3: CASSPDRGTGANVLTF
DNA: TGCGCCAGCAGCCCGGACAGGGGGACTGGGGCCAACGTCCTGACTTTC

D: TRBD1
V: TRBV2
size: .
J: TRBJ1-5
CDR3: CASSRTGEYQPQHF
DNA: TGTGCCAGCAGTCGGACAGGGGAATATCAGCCCCAGCATTTT

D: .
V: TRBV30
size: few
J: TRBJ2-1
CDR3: CAWSTRIGLGNLNEQFF
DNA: TGTGCCTGGAGTACTCGCATAGGACTTGGAAACCTCAATGAGCAGTTCTTC

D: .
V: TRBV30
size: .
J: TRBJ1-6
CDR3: CAWRAAQGSPLHF
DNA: TGTGCCTGGAGAGCCGCACAGGGATCACCCCTCCACTTT

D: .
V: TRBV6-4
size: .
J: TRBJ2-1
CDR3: CASGDFSGEQFF
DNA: TGTGCCAGCGGGGACTTCTCGGGAGAGCAGTTCTTC